A single sample gave rise to the 30 T cell receptor beta chains below, sequenced in a study of cytomegalovirus exposure and HLA in healthy donors. The PCR used 60 Vbeta and 13 Jbeta primers. Profiling relied on immunoSEQ multiplex PCR, and the TCRdb table lists in-frame clones only, not all of them. This sample carries 100,000 to 150,000 clones, roughly four fifths of them seen once, and the ten largest clones take roughly 1%. The sequenced sample consisted of PBMCs. The receptors stem from a woman in her fifties or sixties in good health and CMV-seronegative.

This clone has only a few counts. This chain uses TRBV9 with TRBJ2-3, with 7 bases aligning to TRBD2. The CDR3 runs 14 residues. Germline V gives CDR1 SGDLS, CDR2 YYNGEE. V was pared by 0 bases and J by 9 bases, with 7 bases of the junction left unmatched. CDR3 protein: CASSVVSGGSTQYF. The CDR3 DNA follows: TGTGCCAGCAGCGTAGTTTCGGGGGGTTCAACGCAGTATTTT. The full variable domain, completed using reference TRBV9 and TRBJ2-3, is DSGVTQTPKHLITATGQRVTLRCSPRSGDLSVYWYQQSLDQGLQFLIQYYNGEERAKGNILERFSAQQFPDLHSELNLSSLELGDSALYFCASSVVSGGSTQYFGPGTRLTVL.

J is TRBJ1-5 and V is TRBV7-9, with TRBD1 identical over 7 bases. Trimming took 1 base from V and 4 from J; bases not matched to a gene: 1. Looked up from germline, CDR1 is SEHNR and CDR2 is FQNEAQ (reference sequence). The CDR3 totals 14 residues. CDR3 in DNA: TGTGCCAGCAGCTTAGACAGGGGAAATCAGCCCCAGCATTTT. It specifies CASSLDRGNQPQHF.

This clone was counted once. The chain links TRBV7-8 to TRBJ1-4, with 10 bases aligning to TRBD1. V lost 5 bases to trimming and J lost 3 bases; unmatched junction nucleotides: 6. CDR1 is SGHVS and CDR2 is FQNEAQ in the germline V gene. The CDR3 loop spans 16 amino acids. CDR3 amino acids: CASSRGTGEANEKLFF. In DNA form, the CDR3 reads TGTGCCAGCAGCCGAGGGACAGGGGAAGCTAATGAAAAACTGTTTTTT.

The gene calls are TRBV28 and TRBJ1-2, with a weak D call TRBD1 (6 bases). V was shortened by 6 bases and J by 4 bases, with 12 bases between the two germline ends. The CDR3 sequence is 13 residues long. The germline gives CDR1 MDHEN, CDR2 SYDVKM. As DNA, the CDR3 is TGTGCCAGCAGCCCAGGGGCGTTCTATGGCTACACCTTC. Encoded protein: CASSPGAFYGYTF.

The rearrangement links TRBV28 to TRBJ2-7, with a tentative D call TRBD2 (7 bases). From germline, CDR1 is MDHEN and CDR2 SYDVKM. This CDR3 has 14 amino acids. Trimming removed 8 bases from V and 5 bases from J, with 19 bases in between. The CDR3 region has the DNA TGTGCCAGCCGCGAGGGGGGGGCGCAGGACGAGCAGTACTTC. This gives the protein CASREGGAQDEQYF. Combining the CDR3 with reference TRBV28 and TRBJ2-7 gives the whole variable domain DVKVTQSSRYLVKRTGEKVFLECVQDMDHENMFWYRQDPGLGLRLIYFSYDVKMKEKGDIPEGYSVSREKKERFSLILESASTNQTSMYLCASREGGAQDEQYFGPGTRLTVT.

V and J are TRBV28 and TRBJ2-7; TRBD2 is a possible D gene (7 bases). Between the trimmed V and J ends, which lost 4 bases and 4 bases, there was a span of 20 bases. This CDR3 contains 16 residues. Germline V gene sequence: CDR1 MDHEN, CDR2 SYDVKM. The CDR3 coding sequence is TGTGCCAGCAGTTGGAGGGGGTGGGACGGGGGGTACGAGCAGTACTTC. Translated: CASSWRGWDGGYEQYF.

This chain connects TRBV6-5 to TRBJ2-3; TRBD1 matches 7 bases. Trimming took 6 bases from V and 0 from J; bases not matched to a gene: 6. The germline gives CDR1 MNHEY, CDR2 SVGAGI. There are 15 residues in the CDR3. CDR3 nucleotides: TGTGCCAGCAGACGACAGGGACGGAGCACAGATACGCAGTATTTT. It translates to CASRRQGRSTDTQYF.

The chain carries TRBV7-7 and TRBJ2-3; 8 nucleotides match TRBD2. Germline CDR1 and CDR2: SSHAT and FNYEAQ (reference sequence). The CDR3 is 15 amino acids. Trimming cost V 5 bases and J 2 bases; bases outside gene matches: 6. This CDR3 reads CASSLTSGLTDTQYF. DNA for the CDR3: TGTGCCAGCAGCCTAACTAGCGGACTCACAGATACGCAGTATTTT.

Only a few counts were recorded for this clone. V usage is TRBV13 and J usage is TRBJ2-1, with 11 positions matching TRBD2. Germline V gene data show CDR1 as PRHDT and CDR2 as FYEKMQ (reference sequence). Trimming took 8 bases from V and 0 from J; bases not matched to a gene: 12. The CDR3 has 18 amino acids. DNA of the CDR3: TGTGCCAGCTTGTCCTCTAGCGGGAGGAAAGACTCCTACAATGAGCAGTTCTTC. Translation gives CASLSSSGRKDSYNEQFF.

The CDR3 region is CASSAFGTGKDGYTF. The CDR3 DNA reads TGTGCCAGTAGTGCCTTCGGGACAGGCAAAGATGGCTACACCTTC. The chain links TRBV19 to TRBJ1-2, with 8 bases lining up with TRBD1. This CDR3 spans 15 amino acids. After removal of 5 bases from V and 6 bases from J, the junction contained 11 bases not matched to a gene. Germline values: CDR1 LNHDA, CDR2 SQIVND (reference sequence).

Here the CDR3 reads CAWSVHRGGSYGYTF. The DNA for the CDR3 is TGTGCCTGGAGTGTACATCGGGGGGGCAGCTATGGCTACACCTTC. The chain combines TRBV30 with TRBJ1-2; D possibly corresponds to TRBD1 (6 bases). The CDR3 runs to 15 residues. Germline lookup yields CDR1 GTSNPN and CDR2 SVGIG (reference sequence). V gave up 0 bases and J gave up 4 bases, with 15 bases separating them. Looking up the rest from reference TRBV30 and TRBJ1-2 gives the full variable domain: SQTIHQWPATLVQPVGSPLSLECTVEGTSNPNLYWYRQAAGRGLQLLFYSVGIGQISSEVPQNLSASRPQDRQFILSSKKLLLSDSGFYLCAWSVHRGGSYGYTFGSGTRLTVV.

For this clone: The junction does not match germline at one end; this may be a read error. The rearrangement joins TRBV7-9 to TRBJ1-6; 8 nucleotides line up with TRBD1. Germline V gene sequence: CDR1 SEHNR, CDR2 FQNEAQ (reference sequence). The CDR3 is 17 residues long. The CDR3 spells CSSSLALSGTGPSPLHF. The CDR3, as DNA: TGTTCCAGCAGCTTAGCCCTATCCGGGACAGGTCCTTCACCCCTCCACTTT.

The chain recombines TRBV30 with TRBJ1-2; 8 nucleotides align to TRBD1. Germline CDR1 is GTSNPN and CDR2 is SVGIG (reference sequence). The CDR3 is 13 amino acids. V shed 6 bases, J shed 4 bases, and the junction held 7 bases outside the gene matches. CDR3 bases: TGTGCCTGCCAGACAGGGGCGCGCTATGGCTACACCTTC. It is translated as CACQTGARYGYTF.

J is TRBJ1-1 and V is TRBV7-6; D unresolved. Between the trimmed V and J ends, which lost 0 bases and 0 bases, there was a span of 2 bases. The CDR3 is 13 residues long. Per germline, CDR1 SGHVS and CDR2 FNYEAQ. DNA for the CDR3: TGTGCCAGCAGCTTAGCCTTGAACACTGAAGCTTTCTTT. Protein: CASSLALNTEAFF.

The count of this clone is one. The V gene is TRBV18, the J gene TRBJ2-7, with TRBD1 as a possible D gene (6 bases). The V and J ends lost 6 bases and 7 bases respectively, with 19 bases between them. The CDR3 is 14 residues long. The V gene's germline CDR1 is KGHSH and CDR2 LQKENI. The CDR3 reads CASSLRGIVGEQYF. DNA for the CDR3: TGTGCCAGCTCCCTAAGGGGGATAGTTGGAGAGCAGTACTTC.

This rearrangement joins TRBV2 to TRBJ1-3, with no clear D. V gave up 5 bases and J gave up 1 base, with 6 bases separating them. The CDR3 extends over 13 amino acids. Per the germline V gene, CDR1 is SNHLY and CDR2 is FYNNEI. DNA of the CDR3: TGTGCCAGCAGTACGACTTCTGGAAACACCATATATTTT. Protein: CASSTTSGNTIYF.

This clone was counted a few times. The V and J genes are TRBV2 and TRBJ2-1, with D possibly TRBD1 on 6 matching bases. Germline V CDR1 and CDR2: SNHLY, FYNNEI. The CDR3 is made up of 19 amino acids. Trimming shortened V by 3 bases and J by 3 bases, and 24 bases separated the two germline ends. The DNA of the CDR3 is TGTGCCAGCAGTGATAAGTACTCCCGAAGGGGGACACTCTACAATGAGCAGTTCTTC. Encoded protein: CASSDKYSRRGTLYNEQFF. The variable domain in full, with the rest retrieved from reference TRBV2 and TRBJ2-1, is EPEVTQTPSHQVTQMGQEVILRCVPISNHLYFYWYRQILGQKVEFLVSFYNNEISEKSEIFDDQFSVERPDGSNFTLKIRSTKLEDSAMYFCASSDKYSRRGTLYNEQFFGPGTRLTVL.

This chain uses TRBV30 with TRBJ2-7; D might be TRBD1 (5 bases). V was trimmed by 2 bases and J by 10 bases, leaving 15 bases between them. CDR1 is GTSNPN, CDR2 SVGIG, per germline (reference sequence). This CDR3 comprises 12 residues. In DNA, the CDR3 is TGTGCCTGGAGTCATAAGGGGCCCTCCCAGTACTTC. It yields the protein CAWSHKGPSQYF.

J is TRBJ2-5 and V is TRBV25-1, with TRBD1 matching over 8 bases. V lost 2 bases and J lost 5; bases outside the gene matches: 4. From germline, CDR1 is MGHDK and CDR2 SYGVNS. CDR3 length: 14 residues. The CDR3 DNA is TGTGCCAGCAGTGAAGCAGGGGGCCGGGAGACCCAGTACTTC. Amino acids: CASSEAGGRETQYF.

The V gene is TRBV28, the J gene TRBJ2-1; 10 bases line up with TRBD2. Germline V gene sequence: CDR1 MDHEN, CDR2 SYDVKM. V lost 5 bases to trimming and J lost 13 bases; unmatched junction nucleotides: 14. The CDR3 covers 15 residues. The CDR3 nucleotides are TGTGCCAGCAGTCCGACCTCCCGGACTAGCGGCCCACAGTTCTTC. Translation gives CASSPTSRTSGPQFF.

In regard to this clone: This sample includes further DNA sequences coding for the same CDR3. This sequence joins TRBV29-1 and TRBJ2-3; 12 bases fit TRBD2. This CDR3 is 14 amino acids long. Trimming cost V 1 base and J 4 bases; bases outside gene matches: 0. Germline V gene sequence: CDR1 SQVTM, CDR2 ANQGSEA. The DNA of the CDR3 is TGCAGCGTTGAAGGACTAGCGGGAGCAGATACGCAGTATTTT. Protein sequence: CSVEGLAGADTQYF.

The V gene is TRBV5-6, the J gene TRBJ2-7; TRBD2 agrees at 11 bases. J lost 4 bases, V lost 0 bases, and 9 bases had no gene match. CDR3 length: 17 amino acids. From germline, CDR1 is SGHDT and CDR2 YYEEEE. The CDR3, as DNA: TGTGCCAGCAGCTTGGGTGTTAAACTAGCGGGAGAGTACGAGCAGTACTTC. Amino acids: CASSLGVKLAGEYEQYF.

The chain uses TRBV2 and TRBJ2-2; 13 bases agree with TRBD2. Germline V gene data show CDR1 as SNHLY and CDR2 as FYNNEI. The V gene end was trimmed by 6 bases and the J gene end by 4 bases; junction bases not matched to a gene: 8. The CDR3 contains 17 residues. CDR3 loop: CASREGLAGLGTGELFF. CDR3 coding DNA: TGTGCCAGCAGGGAGGGACTAGCGGGATTGGGCACCGGGGAGCTGTTTTTT.

The rearrangement joins TRBV2 to TRBJ1-5; TRBD1 aligns across 8 bases. Germline V gives CDR1 SNHLY, CDR2 FYNNEI. Trimming cost V 6 bases and J 7 bases; bases outside gene matches: 11. The CDR3 has 15 residues. CDR3 in DNA: TGTGCCAGCAGCCCCTTCCAGGGGGCAGGACAGCCCCAGCATTTT. Amino acid sequence: CASSPFQGAGQPQHF. Filled out from reference TRBV2 and TRBJ1-5, the complete variable domain reads EPEVTQTPSHQVTQMGQEVILRCVPISNHLYFYWYRQILGQKVEFLVSFYNNEISEKSEIFDDQFSVERPDGSNFTLKIRSTKLEDSAMYFCASSPFQGAGQPQHFGDGTRLSIL.

This clone has just a few counts. This chain links TRBV7-9 with TRBJ2-1, with TRBD2 identical over 13 bases. CDR1 and CDR2 from the germline V gene are SEHNR and FQNEAQ (reference sequence). Losses at the gene ends were 5 bases for V and 12 bases for J; bases not matched to a gene: 7. This CDR3 is 14 amino acids long. The CDR3 spells CASSPGLAGVGQFF. CDR3 sequence (DNA): TGTGCCAGCAGCCCTGGACTAGCGGGAGTAGGGCAGTTCTTC.

This clone came up once. The chain joins TRBV19 to TRBJ2-4; 11 nucleotides line up with TRBD2. The CDR3 runs 18 residues. The germline V gene has CDR1 LNHDA and CDR2 SQIVND (reference sequence). V dropped 6 bases and J dropped 0; count of bases not matched to a gene: 10. The CDR3 loop is CASRSLTSGEIAKNIQYF. CDR3 coding DNA: TGTGCCAGTAGATCCTTGACTAGCGGGGAAATAGCCAAAAACATTCAGTACTTC.

The chain recombines TRBV10-3 with TRBJ2-7, with 8 positions matching TRBD1. Germline V gives CDR1 ENHRY, CDR2 SYGVKD. The trim removed 4 bases at V and 2 bases at J, leaving 10 bases unmatched. CDR3 length: 16 residues. The CDR3 sequence is CAISGGLRTGTYEQYF. In DNA form, the CDR3 reads TGTGCCATCAGTGGGGGCTTACGGACAGGGACCTACGAGCAGTACTTC.

This clone was picked up a small number of times. This rearrangement joins TRBV27 to TRBJ1-1; a weak D match, TRBD1 (5 bases). Trimming stripped 7 bases from V and 0 bases from J, with 18 bases between. The V gene's germline CDR1 is MNHEY and CDR2 SMNVEV (reference sequence). The CDR3 spans 16 residues. CDR3 amino acids: CASKLYGGNMNTEAFF. DNA for the CDR3: TGTGCCAGCAAATTATACGGGGGGAATATGAACACTGAAGCTTTCTTT.

In its sample, this clone was seen once. V is TRBV4-1 and J is TRBJ2-7; 12 bases are a match to TRBD1. This CDR3 comprises 16 residues. The trim removed 7 bases at V and 4 bases at J, leaving 11 bases unmatched. CDR1 MGHRA and CDR2 YSYEKL come from the germline V gene. The CDR3 nucleotides are TGCGCCAGCACCTCTGGGACAGGGGGCTCAGTTTACGAGCAGTACTTC. It specifies CASTSGTGGSVYEQYF.

The V and J genes are TRBV19 and TRBJ2-2; 15 bases fit TRBD2. J gave up 4 bases and V 0 bases, and 9 bases lay outside the gene matches. Germline CDR1 LNHDA, CDR2 SQIVND (reference sequence). This CDR3 has 20 residues. The DNA of the CDR3 is TGTGCCAGTAGTATAGAACGGACTAGCGGGAGGGGGGTACGCACCGGGGAGCTGTTTTTT. Translation: CASSIERTSGRGVRTGELFF.